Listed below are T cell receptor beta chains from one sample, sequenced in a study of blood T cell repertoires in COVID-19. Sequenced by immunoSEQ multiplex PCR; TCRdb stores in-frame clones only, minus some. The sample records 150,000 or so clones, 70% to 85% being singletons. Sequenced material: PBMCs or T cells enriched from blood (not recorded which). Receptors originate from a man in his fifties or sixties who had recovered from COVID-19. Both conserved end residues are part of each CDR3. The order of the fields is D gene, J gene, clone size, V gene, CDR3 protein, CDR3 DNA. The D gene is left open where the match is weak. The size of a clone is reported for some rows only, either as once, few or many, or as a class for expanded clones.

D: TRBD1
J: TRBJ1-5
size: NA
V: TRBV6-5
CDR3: CASTPSLGGIQPQHF
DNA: TGTGCCAGCACCCCCAGTTTAGGGGGCATTCAGCCCCAGCATTTT

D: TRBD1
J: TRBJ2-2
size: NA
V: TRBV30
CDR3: CAWSTHPGTGNIGELFF
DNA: TGTGCCTGGAGTACGCACCCCGGGACAGGGAACATCGGGGAGCTGTTTTTT

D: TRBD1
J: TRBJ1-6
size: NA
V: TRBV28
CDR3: CASSSRTGLSSYNSPLHF
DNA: TGTGCCAGCAGTTCAAGGACAGGCCTGAGCTCCTATAATTCACCCCTCCACTTT

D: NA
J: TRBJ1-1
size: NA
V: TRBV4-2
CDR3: CASSPQGSTNTEAFF
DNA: TGTGCCAGCAGCCCCCAAGGGAGCACGAACACTGAAGCTTTCTTT

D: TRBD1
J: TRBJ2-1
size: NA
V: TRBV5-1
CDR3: CASSRGQGVGNEQFF
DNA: TGCGCCAGCAGCCGGGGACAGGGGGTGGGCAATGAGCAGTTCTTC

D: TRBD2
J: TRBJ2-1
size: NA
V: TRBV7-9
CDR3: CASSLAGSSYNEQFF
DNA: TGTGCCAGCAGCCTAGCGGGGAGCTCCTACAATGAGCAGTTCTTC

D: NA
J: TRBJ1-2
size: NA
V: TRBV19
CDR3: CASSALLTANYGYTF
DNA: TGTGCCAGTAGTGCACTCCTAACAGCAAACTATGGCTACACCTTC

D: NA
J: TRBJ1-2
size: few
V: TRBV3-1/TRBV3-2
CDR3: CASSQGPGIYGYTF
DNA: TGTGCCAGCAGCCAAGGGCCAGGGATATATGGCTACACCTTC

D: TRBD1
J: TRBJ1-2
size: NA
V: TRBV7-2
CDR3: CASSLERGQNYGYTF
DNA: TGTGCCAGCAGCTTAGAGAGGGGGCAAAACTATGGCTACACCTTC

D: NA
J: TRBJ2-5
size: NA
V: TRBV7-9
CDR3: CASSLVWSAGETQYF
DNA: TGTGCCAGCAGCTTAGTTTGGTCTGCCGGAGAGACCCAGTACTTC

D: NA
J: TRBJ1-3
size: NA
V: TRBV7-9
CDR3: CASSTTGIDGNTIYF
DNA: TGTGCCAGCAGCACGACAGGAATAGACGGAAACACCATATATTTT

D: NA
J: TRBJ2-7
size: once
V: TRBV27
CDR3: CASSPGWGKQHSYEQYF
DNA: TGTGCCAGCAGTCCAGGGTGGGGTAAGCAGCACTCCTACGAGCAGTACTTC

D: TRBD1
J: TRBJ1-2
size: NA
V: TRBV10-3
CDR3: CAISDGTGTFGYTF
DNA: TGTGCCATCAGTGATGGGACAGGGACTTTTGGCTACACCTTC

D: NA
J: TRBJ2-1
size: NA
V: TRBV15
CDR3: CATSTLAATYNEQFF
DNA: TGTGCCACCAGCACACTAGCTGCCACCTACAATGAGCAGTTCTTC

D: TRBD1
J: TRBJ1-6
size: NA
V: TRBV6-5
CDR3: CASSAGTENSPLHF
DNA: TGTGCCAGCAGCGCCGGGACAGAGAATTCACCCCTCCACTTT

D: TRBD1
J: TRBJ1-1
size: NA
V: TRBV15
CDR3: CATSRDPTGALNTEAFF
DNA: TGTGCCACCAGCAGAGACCCGACAGGGGCCCTAAACACTGAAGCTTTCTTT

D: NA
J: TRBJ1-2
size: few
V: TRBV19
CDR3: CASSLEGDYGYTF
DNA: TGTGCCAGTAGCCTAGAGGGGGACTATGGCTACACCTTC

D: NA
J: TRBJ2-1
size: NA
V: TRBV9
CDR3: CASSVNQAGNEQFF
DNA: TGTGCCAGCAGCGTCAACCAGGCTGGGAATGAGCAGTTCTTC

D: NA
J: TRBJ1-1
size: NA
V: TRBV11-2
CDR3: CASSRTTQNTEAFF
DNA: TGTGCCAGCAGCCGAACTACACAGAACACTGAAGCTTTCTTT

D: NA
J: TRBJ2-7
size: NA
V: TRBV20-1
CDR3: CSARSGHEQYF
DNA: TGCAGTGCTAGATCAGGCCACGAGCAGTACTTC

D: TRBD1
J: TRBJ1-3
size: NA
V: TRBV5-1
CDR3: CASSLVDRVSGNTIYF
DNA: TGCGCCAGCAGCTTGGTGGACAGGGTCTCTGGAAACACCATATATTTT

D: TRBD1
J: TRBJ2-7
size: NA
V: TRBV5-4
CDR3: CASSEGQGAGGSYEQYF
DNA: TGTGCCAGCAGCGAGGGACAGGGGGCGGGAGGGTCCTACGAGCAGTACTTC

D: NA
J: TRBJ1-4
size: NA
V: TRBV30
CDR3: CAWSEQQGTNEKLFF
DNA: TGTGCCTGGAGTGAGCAGCAGGGAACTAATGAAAAACTGTTTTTT

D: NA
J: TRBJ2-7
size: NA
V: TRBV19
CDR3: CASAAGITYEQYF
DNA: TGTGCCAGTGCGGCAGGGATAACCTACGAGCAGTACTTC

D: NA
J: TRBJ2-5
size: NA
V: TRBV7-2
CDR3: CASSRSGVETQYF
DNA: TGTGCCAGCAGCCGGTCAGGGGTAGAGACCCAGTACTTC

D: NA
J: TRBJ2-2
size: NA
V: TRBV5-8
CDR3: CASSLNRPPGELFF
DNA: TGTGCCAGCAGCTTGAACAGGCCTCCCGGGGAGCTGTTTTTT

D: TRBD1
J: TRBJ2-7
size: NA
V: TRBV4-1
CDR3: CASKPGQGSYEQYF
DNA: TGCGCCAGCAAGCCGGGACAGGGGTCCTACGAGCAGTACTTC

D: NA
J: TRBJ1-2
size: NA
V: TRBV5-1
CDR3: CASSLVRGGYGYTF
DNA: TGCGCCAGCAGCTTGGTTCGCGGAGGCTATGGCTACACCTTC

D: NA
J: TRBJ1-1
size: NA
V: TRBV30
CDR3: CAWSSQMNTEAFF
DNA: TGTGCCTGGAGTTCCCAGATGAACACTGAAGCTTTCTTT

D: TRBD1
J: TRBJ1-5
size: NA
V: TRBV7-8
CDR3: CASSYGQGSNQPQHF
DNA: TGTGCCAGCAGCTACGGACAGGGTAGCAATCAGCCCCAGCATTTT

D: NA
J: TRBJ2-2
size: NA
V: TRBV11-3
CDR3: CASSLDEATGELFF
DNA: TGTGCCAGCAGCTTAGATGAGGCCACCGGGGAGCTGTTTTTT

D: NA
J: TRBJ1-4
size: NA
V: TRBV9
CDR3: CASSVAGIDEKLFF
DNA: TGTGCCAGCAGCGTAGCCGGGATTGATGAAAAACTGTTTTTT

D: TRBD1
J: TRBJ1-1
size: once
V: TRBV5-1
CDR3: CASSSRGTNTEAFF
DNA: TGCGCCAGCAGCTCCAGGGGGACGAACACTGAAGCTTTCTTT

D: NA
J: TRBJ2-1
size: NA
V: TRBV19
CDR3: CASSIRLVGLYNEQFF
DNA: TGTGCCAGTAGTATCCGACTAGTCGGACTATACAATGAGCAGTTCTTC

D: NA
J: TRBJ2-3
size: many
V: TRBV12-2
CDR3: CASRSPKQGPDTQYF
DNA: TGTGCAAGTCGCTCTCCTAAGCAGGGGCCAGATACGCAGTATTTT

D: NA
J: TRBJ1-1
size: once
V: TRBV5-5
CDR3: CASSFQDSMNTEAFF
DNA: TGTGCCAGCAGCTTCCAGGACTCAATGAACACTGAAGCTTTCTTT

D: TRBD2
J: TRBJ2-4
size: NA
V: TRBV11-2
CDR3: CASSLKAGSGNNIQYF
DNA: TGTGCCAGCAGCTTAAAAGCGGGCAGCGGGAACAACATTCAGTACTTC

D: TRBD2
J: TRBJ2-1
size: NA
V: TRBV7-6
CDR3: CASSSSSGGDYNEQFF
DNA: TGTGCCAGCAGTTCGTCTAGCGGGGGAGATTACAATGAGCAGTTCTTC

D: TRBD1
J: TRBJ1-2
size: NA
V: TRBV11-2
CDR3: CASSSTVTGNYGYTF
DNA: TGTGCCAGCAGCTCGACCGTGACAGGGAACTATGGCTACACCTTC

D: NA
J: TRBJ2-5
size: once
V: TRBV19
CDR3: CASSLQGSVETQYF
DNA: TGTGCCAGTAGCCTACAGGGTTCGGTGGAGACCCAGTACTTC

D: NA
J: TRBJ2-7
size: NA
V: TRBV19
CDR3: CASSPGHGYEQYF
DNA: TGTGCCAGTAGTCCCGGACACGGCTACGAGCAGTACTTC

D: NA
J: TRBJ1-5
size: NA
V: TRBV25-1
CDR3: CASSERGEGQPQHF
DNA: TGTGCCAGCAGTGAACGAGGGGAGGGTCAGCCCCAGCATTTT

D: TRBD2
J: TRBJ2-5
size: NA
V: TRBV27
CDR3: CASSKLAGGSFETQYF
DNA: TGTGCCAGCAGTAAACTAGCGGGGGGGAGTTTTGAGACCCAGTACTTC

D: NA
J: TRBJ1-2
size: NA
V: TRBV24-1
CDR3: CATSEANREGYTF
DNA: TGTGCCACCAGTGAGGCGAACAGGGAAGGCTACACCTTC

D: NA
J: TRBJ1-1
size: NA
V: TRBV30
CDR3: CAWSNEGVNTEAFF
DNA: TGTGCCTGGAGTAACGAGGGGGTGAACACTGAAGCTTTCTTT

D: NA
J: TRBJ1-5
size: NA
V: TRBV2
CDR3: CASRLGTNSNQPQHF
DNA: TGTGCCAGCAGGTTGGGGACAAATAGCAATCAGCCCCAGCATTTT

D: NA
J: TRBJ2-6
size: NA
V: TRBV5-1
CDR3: CASSLQGWSGANVLTF
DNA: TGCGCCAGCAGCTTGCAGGGGTGGTCTGGGGCCAACGTCCTGACTTTC